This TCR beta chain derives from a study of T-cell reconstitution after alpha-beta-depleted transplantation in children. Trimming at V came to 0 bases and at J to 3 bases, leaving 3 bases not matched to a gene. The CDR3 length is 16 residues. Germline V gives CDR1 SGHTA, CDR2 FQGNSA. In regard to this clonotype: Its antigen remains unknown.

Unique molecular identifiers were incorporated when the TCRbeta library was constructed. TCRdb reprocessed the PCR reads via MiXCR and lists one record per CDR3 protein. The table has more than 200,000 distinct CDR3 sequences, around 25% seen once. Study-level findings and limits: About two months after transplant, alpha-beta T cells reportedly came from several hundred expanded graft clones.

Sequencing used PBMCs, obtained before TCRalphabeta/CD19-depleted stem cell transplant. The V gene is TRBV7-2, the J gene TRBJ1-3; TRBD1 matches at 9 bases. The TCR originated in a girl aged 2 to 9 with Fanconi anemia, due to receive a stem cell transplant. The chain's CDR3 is CASSLAGTGFGNTIYF. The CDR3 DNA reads TGTGCCAGCAGCTTAGCCGGGACAGGGTTTGGAAACACCATATATTTT.